This T cell receptor beta chain derives from a study of Ad26.COV2.S vaccination and SARS-CoV-2 variants. Study-level background: The donor was enrolled in the Ad26.COV2.S arm of the COV1001 trial. Study results and caveats: Measurements of TCR breadth and depth may have given underestimates of the total T cell responses.

TCRdb's table, derived via immunoSEQ multiplex PCR, lists solely in-frame clones and lacks some. There are about 350,000 clones in the sample; about 88% occur only once, and around 6.1% lies in the top ten. Treatment in this sample: around 19 received Ad26.COV2.S at low or high dose, single or two shots; 5 received placebo; per-sample allocation not given. After the first vaccine or placebo injection, samples were drawn on day 63. An Ad26 vector expressing Wuhan-strain SARS-CoV-2 spike served as the vaccine. As regards this clone: The antigen is undetermined.

The CDR3 covers 14 residues. Germline V CDR1 and CDR2: MNHNY, SVGAGI (reference sequence). V lost 0 bases to trimming and J lost 8 bases, with 13 bases between them. The chain couples TRBV6-6 to TRBJ1-2, with a tentative D call TRBD1 (6 bases). The sample in question was peripheral blood, obtained in a trial of Ad26.COV2.S vaccine versus placebo. This TCR was sampled from a person between 18 and 59 years old who received the Ad26.COV2.S COVID-19 vaccine or a placebo. The CDR3 DNA reads TGTGCCAGCAGTTACTCCGGGGGCGGACGGGGCTACACCTTC. Its protein is CASSYSGGGRGYTF.